This entry is about one T cell receptor (beta chain). The CDR3 runs 14 residues. Per germline, CDR1 LGHNA and CDR2 YNFKEQ. J lost 13 bases, V lost 4 bases, and 12 bases had no gene match. The data stem from a study of blood T cells in healthy people across ages. RNA extraction gave at least 5.5 micrograms of total RNA per sample. Alongside a J-beta primer mix, a sample-barcoded 5' primer served in a second PCR lasting about 7 to 11 cycles. A single record per CDR3 protein comes from TCRdb applying MiXCR to the 5' RACE reads. The sample records around 580,000 distinct CDR3 sequences, roughly 48% being singletons.

This chain connects TRBV4-2 to TRBJ2-1; 8 bases match TRBD1. This clonotype originated in a man older than 75 in good health. Sample: blood. CDR3 sequence (DNA): TGTGCCAGCAGCCCAGGGGGCGTGGATCGCGGACAGTTCTTC. It specifies CASSPGGVDRGQFF.